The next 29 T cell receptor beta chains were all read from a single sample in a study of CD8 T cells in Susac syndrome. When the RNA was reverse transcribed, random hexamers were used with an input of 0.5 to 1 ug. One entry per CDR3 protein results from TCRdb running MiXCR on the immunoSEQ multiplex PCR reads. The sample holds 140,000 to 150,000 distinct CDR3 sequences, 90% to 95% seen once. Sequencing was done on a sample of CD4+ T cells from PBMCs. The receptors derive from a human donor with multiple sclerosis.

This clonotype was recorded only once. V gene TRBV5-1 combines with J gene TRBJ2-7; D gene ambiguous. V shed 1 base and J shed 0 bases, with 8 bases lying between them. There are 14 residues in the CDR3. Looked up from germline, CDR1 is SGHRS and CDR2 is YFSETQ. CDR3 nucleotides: TGCGCCAGCAGCTTGATAGCAGACTCCTACGAGCAGTACTTC. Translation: CASSLIADSYEQYF.

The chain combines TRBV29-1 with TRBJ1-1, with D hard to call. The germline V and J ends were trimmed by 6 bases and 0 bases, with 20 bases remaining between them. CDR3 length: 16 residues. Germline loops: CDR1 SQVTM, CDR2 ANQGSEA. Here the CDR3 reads CSVGGPLKHLNTEAFF. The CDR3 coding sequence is TGCAGCGTGGGTGGACCACTCAAACACTTGAACACTGAAGCTTTCTTT.

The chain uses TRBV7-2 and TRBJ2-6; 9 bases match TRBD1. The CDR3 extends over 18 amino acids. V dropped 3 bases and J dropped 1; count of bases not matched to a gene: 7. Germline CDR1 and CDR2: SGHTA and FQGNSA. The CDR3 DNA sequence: TGTGCCAGCAGCTTTTACAGGGGGCGGGGATCTGGGGCCAACGTCCTGACTTTC. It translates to CASSFYRGRGSGANVLTF. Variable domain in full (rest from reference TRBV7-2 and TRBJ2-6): GAGVSQSPSNKVTEKGKDVELRCDPISGHTALYWYRQSLGQGLEFLIYFQGNSAPDKSGLPSDRFSAERTGGSVSTLTIQRTQQEDSAVYLCASSFYRGRGSGANVLTFGAGSRLTVL.

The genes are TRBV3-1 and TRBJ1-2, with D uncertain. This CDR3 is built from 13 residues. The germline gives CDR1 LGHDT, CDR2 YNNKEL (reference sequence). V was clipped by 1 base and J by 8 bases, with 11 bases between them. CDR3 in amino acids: CASSQAMRVGYTF. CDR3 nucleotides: TGTGCCAGCAGCCAAGCCATGCGGGTGGGCTACACCTTC.

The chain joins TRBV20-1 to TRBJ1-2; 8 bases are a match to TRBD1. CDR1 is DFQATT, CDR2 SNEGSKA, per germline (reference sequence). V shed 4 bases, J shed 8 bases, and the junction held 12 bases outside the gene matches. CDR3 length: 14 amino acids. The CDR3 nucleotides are TGCAGTGCTATACACCCCCAGGGGGCGGAGGGCTACACCTTC. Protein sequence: CSAIHPQGAEGYTF.

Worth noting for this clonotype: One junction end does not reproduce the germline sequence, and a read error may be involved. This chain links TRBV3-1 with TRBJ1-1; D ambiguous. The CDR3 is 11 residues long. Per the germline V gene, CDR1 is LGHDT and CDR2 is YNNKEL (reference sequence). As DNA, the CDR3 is TGTGCCAGCAGGTTCGAACAGTCAACCCATTTT. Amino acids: CASRFEQSTHF.

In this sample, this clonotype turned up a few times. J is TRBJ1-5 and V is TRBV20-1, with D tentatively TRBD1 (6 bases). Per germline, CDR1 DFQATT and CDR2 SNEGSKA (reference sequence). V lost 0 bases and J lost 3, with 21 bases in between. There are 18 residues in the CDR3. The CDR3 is CSARDSDRTRRVNQPQHF. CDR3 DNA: TGCAGTGCTAGAGATTCGGACAGAACCCGTCGTGTCAATCAGCCCCAGCATTTT.

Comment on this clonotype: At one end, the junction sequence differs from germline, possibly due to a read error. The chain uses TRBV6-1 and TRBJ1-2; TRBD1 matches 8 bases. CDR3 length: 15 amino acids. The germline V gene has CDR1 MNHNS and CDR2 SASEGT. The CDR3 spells CASSEADRVLAGYTF. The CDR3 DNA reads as TGTGCCAGCAGCGAAGCGGACAGGGTCTTGGCTGGCTACACCTTC.

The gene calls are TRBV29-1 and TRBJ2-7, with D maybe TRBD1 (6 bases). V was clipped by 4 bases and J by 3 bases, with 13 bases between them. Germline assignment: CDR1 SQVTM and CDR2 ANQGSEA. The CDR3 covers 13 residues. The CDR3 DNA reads TGCAGCGTTGGAGGGGGTTTTAACTACGAGCAGTACTTC. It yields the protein CSVGGGFNYEQYF.

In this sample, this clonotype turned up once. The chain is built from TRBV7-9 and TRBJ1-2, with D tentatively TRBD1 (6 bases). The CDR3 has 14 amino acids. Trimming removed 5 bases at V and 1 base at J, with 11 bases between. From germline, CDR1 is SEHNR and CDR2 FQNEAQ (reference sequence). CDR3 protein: CASSLWTDNYGYTF. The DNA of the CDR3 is TGTGCCAGCAGCCTTTGGACAGATAACTATGGCTACACCTTC.

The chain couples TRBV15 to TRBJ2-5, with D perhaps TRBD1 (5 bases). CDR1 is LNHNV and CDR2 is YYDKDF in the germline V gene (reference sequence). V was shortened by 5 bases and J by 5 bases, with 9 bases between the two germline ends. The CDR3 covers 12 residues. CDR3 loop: CATSSYRETQYF. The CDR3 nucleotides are TGTGCCACCAGCTCTTACAGGGAGACCCAGTACTTC.

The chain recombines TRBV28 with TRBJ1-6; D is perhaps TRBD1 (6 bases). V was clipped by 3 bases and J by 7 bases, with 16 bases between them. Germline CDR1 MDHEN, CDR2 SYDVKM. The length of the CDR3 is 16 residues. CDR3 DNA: TGTGCCAGCAGTTTCCCCGTCGGGACAAACAATTCACCCCTCCACTTT. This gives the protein CASSFPVGTNNSPLHF.

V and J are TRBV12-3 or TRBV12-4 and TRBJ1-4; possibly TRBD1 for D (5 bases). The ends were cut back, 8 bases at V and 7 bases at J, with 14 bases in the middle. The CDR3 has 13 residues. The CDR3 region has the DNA TGTGCCAGCCTACGACAGCCTGCTGAAAAACTGTTTTTT. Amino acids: CASLRQPAEKLFF.

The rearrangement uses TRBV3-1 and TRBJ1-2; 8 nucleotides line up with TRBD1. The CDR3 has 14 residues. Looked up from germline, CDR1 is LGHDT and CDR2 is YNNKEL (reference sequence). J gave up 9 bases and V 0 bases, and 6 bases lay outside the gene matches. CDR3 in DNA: TGTGCCAGCAGCCAAGAGATTCAGGGGGCGAGCTACACCTTC. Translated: CASSQEIQGASYTF.

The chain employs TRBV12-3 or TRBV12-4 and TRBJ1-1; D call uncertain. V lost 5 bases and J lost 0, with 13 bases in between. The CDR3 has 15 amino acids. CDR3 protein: CASSPPNLMNTEAFF. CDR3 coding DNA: TGTGCCAGCAGTCCTCCAAACCTCATGAACACTGAAGCTTTCTTT.

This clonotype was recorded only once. The CDR3 nucleotides read TGCAGCGTTGAAAAGAAAATGGTGGCTGAAGCTTTCTTT. Protein: CSVEKKMVAEAFF. This chain uses TRBV29-1 with TRBJ1-1; no firm D call. CDR3 size: 13 residues. The V and J ends lost 2 bases and 6 bases respectively, with 13 bases between them. Germline assignment: CDR1 SQVTM and CDR2 ANQGSEA.

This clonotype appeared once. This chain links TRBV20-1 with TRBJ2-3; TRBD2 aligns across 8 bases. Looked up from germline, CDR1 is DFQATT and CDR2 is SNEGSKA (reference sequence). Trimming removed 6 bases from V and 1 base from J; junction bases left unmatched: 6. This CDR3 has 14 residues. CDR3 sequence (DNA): TGCAGTGCGACTAGCGCTTCGGGCACAGATACGCAGTATTTT. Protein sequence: CSATSASGTDTQYF.

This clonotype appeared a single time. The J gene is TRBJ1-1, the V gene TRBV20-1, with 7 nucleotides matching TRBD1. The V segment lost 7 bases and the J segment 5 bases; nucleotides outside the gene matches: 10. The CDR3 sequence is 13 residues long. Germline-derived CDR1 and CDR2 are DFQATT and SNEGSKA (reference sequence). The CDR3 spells CSGTAGGWTEAFF. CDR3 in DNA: TGCAGTGGAACCGCAGGGGGTTGGACTGAAGCTTTCTTT.

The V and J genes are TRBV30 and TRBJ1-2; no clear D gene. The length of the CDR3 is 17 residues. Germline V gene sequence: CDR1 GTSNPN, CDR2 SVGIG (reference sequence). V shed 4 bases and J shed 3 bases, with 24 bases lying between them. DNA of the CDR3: TGTGCCTGGACTGAGGGAGCCCGTGTGGGTGGAGACTATGGCTACACCTTC. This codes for CAWTEGARVGGDYGYTF.

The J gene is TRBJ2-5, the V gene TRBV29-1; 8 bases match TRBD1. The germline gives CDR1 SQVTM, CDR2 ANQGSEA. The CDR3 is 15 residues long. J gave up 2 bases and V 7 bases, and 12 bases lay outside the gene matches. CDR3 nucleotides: TGCAGCGCTCCAGGCCAAAACAGGGGGCAAGAGACCCAGTACTTC. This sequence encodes CSAPGQNRGQETQYF.

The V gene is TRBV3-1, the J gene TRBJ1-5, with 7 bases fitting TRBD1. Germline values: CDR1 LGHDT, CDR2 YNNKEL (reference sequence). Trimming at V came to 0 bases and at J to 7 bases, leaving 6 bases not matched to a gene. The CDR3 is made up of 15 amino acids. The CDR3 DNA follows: TGTGCCAGCAGCCAAGATGCAAGGGGGCGACAGCCCCAGCATTTT. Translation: CASSQDARGRQPQHF.

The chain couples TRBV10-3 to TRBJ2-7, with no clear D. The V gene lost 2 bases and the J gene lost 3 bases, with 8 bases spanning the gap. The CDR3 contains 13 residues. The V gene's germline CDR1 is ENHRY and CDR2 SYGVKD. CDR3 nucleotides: TGTGCCATCAGTGAGAGGTGGGACTACGAGCAGTACTTC. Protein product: CAISERWDYEQYF.

Here the CDR3 DNA reads TGTGCCACCAGTGACCTAGGACTAGCGGGGGGCTTCGAGCAGTTCTTC. This codes for CATSDLGLAGGFEQFF. J is TRBJ2-1 and V is TRBV24-1; TRBD2 matches 14 bases. With 4 bases clipped from V and 10 bases from J, the junction kept 8 bases outside the gene matches. From germline, CDR1 is KGHDR and CDR2 SFDVKD. The CDR3 extends over 16 amino acids.

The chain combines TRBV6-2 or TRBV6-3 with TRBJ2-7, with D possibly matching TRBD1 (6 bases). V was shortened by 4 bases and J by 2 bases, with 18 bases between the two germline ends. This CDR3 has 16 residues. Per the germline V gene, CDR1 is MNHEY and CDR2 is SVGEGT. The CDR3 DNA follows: TGTGCCAGCAGTTTAGTCAGGGGAGAACAAACCTACGAGCAGTACTTC. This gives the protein CASSLVRGEQTYEQYF.

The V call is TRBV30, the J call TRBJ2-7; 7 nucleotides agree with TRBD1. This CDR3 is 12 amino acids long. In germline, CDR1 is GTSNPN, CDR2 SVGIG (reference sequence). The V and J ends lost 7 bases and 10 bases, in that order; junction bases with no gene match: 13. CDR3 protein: CAYEGIDRAQYF. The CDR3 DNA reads TGTGCCTACGAGGGGATCGACAGGGCTCAGTACTTC. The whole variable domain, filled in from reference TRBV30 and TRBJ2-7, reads SQTIHQWPATLVQPVGSPLSLECTVEGTSNPNLYWYRQAAGRGLQLLFYSVGIGQISSEVPQNLSASRPQDRQFILSSKKLLLSDSGFYLCAYEGIDRAQYFGPGTRLTVT.

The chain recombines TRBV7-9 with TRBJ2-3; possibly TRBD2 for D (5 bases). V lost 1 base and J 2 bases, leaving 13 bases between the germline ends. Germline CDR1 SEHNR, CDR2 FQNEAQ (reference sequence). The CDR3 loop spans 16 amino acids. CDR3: CASSLGGFQLTDTQYF. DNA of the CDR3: TGTGCCAGCAGCTTAGGCGGGTTTCAACTCACAGATACGCAGTATTTT.

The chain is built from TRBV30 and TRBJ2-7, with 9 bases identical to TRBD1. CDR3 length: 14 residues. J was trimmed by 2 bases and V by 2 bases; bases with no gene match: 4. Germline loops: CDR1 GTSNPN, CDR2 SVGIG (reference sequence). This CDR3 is CAWSYGTGTYEQYF. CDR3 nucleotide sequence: TGTGCCTGGAGTTATGGGACAGGGACCTACGAGCAGTACTTC.

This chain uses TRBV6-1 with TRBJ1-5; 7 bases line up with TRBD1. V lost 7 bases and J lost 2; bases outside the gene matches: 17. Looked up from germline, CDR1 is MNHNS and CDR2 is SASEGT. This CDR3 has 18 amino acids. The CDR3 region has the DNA TGTGCCAGCACGAGACAGGGTAGTAATTATAACGGCAATCAGCCCCAGCATTTT. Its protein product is CASTRQGSNYNGNQPQHF.

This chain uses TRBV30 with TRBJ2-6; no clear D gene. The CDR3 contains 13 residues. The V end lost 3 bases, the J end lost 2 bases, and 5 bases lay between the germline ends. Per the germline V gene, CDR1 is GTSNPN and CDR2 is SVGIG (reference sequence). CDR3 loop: CAWRVAGANVLTF. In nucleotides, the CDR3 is TGTGCCTGGAGGGTGGCTGGGGCCAACGTCCTGACTTTC.